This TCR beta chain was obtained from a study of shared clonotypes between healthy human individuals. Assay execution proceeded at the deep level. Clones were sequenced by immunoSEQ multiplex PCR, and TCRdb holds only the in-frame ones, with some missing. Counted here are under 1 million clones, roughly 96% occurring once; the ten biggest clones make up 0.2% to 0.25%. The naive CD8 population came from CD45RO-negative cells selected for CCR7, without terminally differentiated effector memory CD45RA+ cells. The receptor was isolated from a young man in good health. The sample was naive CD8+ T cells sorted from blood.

CDR3 coding DNA: TGTGCCAGCAGTTCCACCCGGGGGGGGGACAATGAGCAGTTCTTC. Translated: CASSSTRGGDNEQFF. The J gene is TRBJ2-1, the V gene TRBV28, with 8 bases fitting TRBD2. Germline CDR1 is MDHEN and CDR2 is SYDVKM. The V and J ends lost 4 bases and 5 bases, in that order; junction bases with no gene match: 7. The CDR3 extends over 15 amino acids.